The sequence of this T cell receptor beta chain was determined in a study of blood T cell repertoires in COVID-19. In the study overall: From T cells, B-cell-depleted T cells, or PBMCs came the material, which was cDNA or gDNA.

Sequencing was performed with immunoSEQ multiplex PCR; in TCRdb, only in-frame clones are kept and a portion is missing. Here the sample spans 50,000 to 65,000 clones, approximately 86% being singletons. V gave up 6 bases and J gave up 6 bases, with 15 bases separating them. The germline CDR1 and CDR2 sequences are MGHDK and SYGVNS. The CDR3 covers 13 residues. This chain uses TRBV25-1 with TRBJ2-7; D is possibly TRBD2 (7 bases). The receptor was derived from a middle-aged man with acute or convalescent COVID-19. Sample: peripheral blood. As DNA, the CDR3 is TGTGCCAGCAGAGGGGGGGGAAGGGGCGAGCAGTACTTC. Its translation: CASRGGGRGEQYF.